In its sample, the clone carrying this TCR beta chain was seen a few times. The sample comes from a study of regulatory T cells in long-lasting Graves disease. Time point: newly diagnosed GD, antithyroid drugs for less than 3 months. PBMC-extracted RNA yielded the TCR library. From germline, CDR1 is SGDLS and CDR2 YYNGEE. V was clipped by 0 bases and J by 2 bases, with 8 bases between them. The CDR3 covers 14 residues. Assembly of TCR beta libraries relied on iRepertoire HTBI primers together with Arm-PCR of CDR3 regions. TCRdb fed the multiplex PCR reads into MiXCR, producing one record per CDR3 protein. The sample lists 530,000 or so distinct CDR3 sequences, roughly 15% occurring once. This sample was shared with a second study, whose subject was T cells in Graves' hyperthyroidism and ophthalmopathy. Per that study: TCR CDR3 underwent first-round RT-PCR with the HTBI primer set.

The sequence derives from a man aged 18-30 years with Graves disease. The sequencing used peripheral blood mononuclear cells (PBMCs), collected at new diagnosis, from a patient treated with antithyroid drugs. The chain links TRBV9 to TRBJ1-1; no clear D gene. CDR3 region: CASSVAPANTEAFF. CDR3 nucleotide sequence: TGTGCCAGCAGCGTAGCCCCCGCTAACACTGAAGCTTTCTTT.